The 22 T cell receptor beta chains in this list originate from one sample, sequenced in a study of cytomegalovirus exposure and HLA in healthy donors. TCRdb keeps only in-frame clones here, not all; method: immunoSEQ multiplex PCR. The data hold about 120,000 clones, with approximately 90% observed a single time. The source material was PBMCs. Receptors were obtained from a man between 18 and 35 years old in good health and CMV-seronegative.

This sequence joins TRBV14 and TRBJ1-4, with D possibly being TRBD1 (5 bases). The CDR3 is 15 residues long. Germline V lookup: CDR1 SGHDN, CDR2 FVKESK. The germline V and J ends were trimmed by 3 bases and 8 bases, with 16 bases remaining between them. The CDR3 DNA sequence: TGTGCCAGCAGCCAGTTTCAGGGAGGCGCGGAAAAACTGTTTTTT. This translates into CASSQFQGGAEKLFF.

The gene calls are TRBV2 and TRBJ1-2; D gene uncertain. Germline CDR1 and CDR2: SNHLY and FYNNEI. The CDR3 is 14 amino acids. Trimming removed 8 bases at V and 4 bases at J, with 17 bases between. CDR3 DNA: TGTGCCAGCGCGGACTCCGCGCGGCCCTATGGCTACACCTTC. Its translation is CASADSARPYGYTF.

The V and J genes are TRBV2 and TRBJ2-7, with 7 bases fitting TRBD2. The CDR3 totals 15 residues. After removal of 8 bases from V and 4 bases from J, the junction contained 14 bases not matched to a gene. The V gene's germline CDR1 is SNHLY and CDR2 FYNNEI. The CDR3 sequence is CASGSSGVPFYEQYF. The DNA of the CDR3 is TGTGCCAGCGGGTCTAGCGGAGTGCCCTTTTACGAGCAGTACTTC. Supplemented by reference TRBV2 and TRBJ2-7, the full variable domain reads EPEVTQTPSHQVTQMGQEVILRCVPISNHLYFYWYRQILGQKVEFLVSFYNNEISEKSEIFDDQFSVERPDGSNFTLKIRSTKLEDSAMYFCASGSSGVPFYEQYFGPGTRLTVT.

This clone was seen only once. The CDR3 spells CASSLEQGAYTEAFF. The CDR3 DNA is TGTGCCAGCAGCTTAGAACAGGGGGCCTACACTGAAGCTTTCTTT. The V call is TRBV7-2, the J call TRBJ1-1; TRBD1 agrees at 9 bases. Germline V CDR1 and CDR2: SGHTA, FQGNSA. This CDR3 is 15 amino acids long. V was clipped by 1 base and J by 3 bases; unmatched bases: 3.

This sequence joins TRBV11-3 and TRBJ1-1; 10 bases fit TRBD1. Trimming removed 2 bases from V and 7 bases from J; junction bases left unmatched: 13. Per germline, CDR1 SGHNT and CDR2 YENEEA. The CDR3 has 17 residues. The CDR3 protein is CASSLTFLSRTGGEAFF. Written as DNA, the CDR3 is TGTGCCAGCAGCTTAACGTTTCTTTCACGGACAGGGGGTGAAGCTTTCTTT.

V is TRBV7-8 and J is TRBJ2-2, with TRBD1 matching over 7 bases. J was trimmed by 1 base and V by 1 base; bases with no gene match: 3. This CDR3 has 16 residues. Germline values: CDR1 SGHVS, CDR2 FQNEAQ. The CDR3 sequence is CASSLDRTGNTGELFF. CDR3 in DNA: TGTGCCAGCAGCTTAGATCGGACAGGGAACACCGGGGAGCTGTTTTTT.

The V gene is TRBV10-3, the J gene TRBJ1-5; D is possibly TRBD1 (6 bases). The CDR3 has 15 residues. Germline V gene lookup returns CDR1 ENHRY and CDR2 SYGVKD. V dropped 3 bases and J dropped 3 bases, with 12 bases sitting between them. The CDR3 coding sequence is TGTGCCATCAGTGAAGGCCGGGACACCAATCAGCCCCAGCATTTT. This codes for CAISEGRDTNQPQHF.

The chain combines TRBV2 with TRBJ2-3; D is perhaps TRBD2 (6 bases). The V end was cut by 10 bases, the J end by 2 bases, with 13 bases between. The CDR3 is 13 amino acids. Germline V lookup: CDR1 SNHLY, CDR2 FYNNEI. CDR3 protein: CATTTRNTDTQYF. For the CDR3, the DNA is TGTGCCACCACGACTAGAAACACAGATACGCAGTATTTT.

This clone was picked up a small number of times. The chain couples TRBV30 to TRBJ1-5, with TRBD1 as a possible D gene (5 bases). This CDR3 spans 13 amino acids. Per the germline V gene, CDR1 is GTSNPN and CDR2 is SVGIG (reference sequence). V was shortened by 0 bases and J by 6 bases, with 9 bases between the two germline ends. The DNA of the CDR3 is TGTGCCTGGAGTGTACCCGGGGGTCAGCCCCAGCATTTT. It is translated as CAWSVPGGQPQHF.

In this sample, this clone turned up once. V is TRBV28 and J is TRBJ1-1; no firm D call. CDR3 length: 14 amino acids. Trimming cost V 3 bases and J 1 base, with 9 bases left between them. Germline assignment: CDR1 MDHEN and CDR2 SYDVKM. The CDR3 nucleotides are TGTGCCAGCAGTTTGGTCAGATCGAACACTGAAGCTTTCTTT. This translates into CASSLVRSNTEAFF. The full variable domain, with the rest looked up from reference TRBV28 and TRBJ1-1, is DVKVTQSSRYLVKRTGEKVFLECVQDMDHENMFWYRQDPGLGLRLIYFSYDVKMKEKGDIPEGYSVSREKKERFSLILESASTNQTSMYLCASSLVRSNTEAFFGQGTRLTVV.

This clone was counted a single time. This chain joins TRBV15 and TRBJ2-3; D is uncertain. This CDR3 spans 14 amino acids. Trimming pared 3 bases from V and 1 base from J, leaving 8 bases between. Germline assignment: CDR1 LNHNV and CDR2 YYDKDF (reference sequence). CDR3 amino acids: CATSRPPGTDTQYF. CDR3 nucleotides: TGTGCCACCAGCAGGCCTCCGGGCACAGATACGCAGTATTTT.

CDR3: CASSSPNAVVYEQYF. CDR3 DNA: TGTGCCAGCAGCTCGCCGAACGCCGTAGTCTACGAGCAGTACTTC. This sequence joins TRBV7-2 and TRBJ2-7; D unresolved. The CDR3 covers 15 residues. The V and J ends lost 4 bases and 3 bases respectively, with 16 bases between them. Germline V CDR1 and CDR2: SGHTA, FQGNSA.

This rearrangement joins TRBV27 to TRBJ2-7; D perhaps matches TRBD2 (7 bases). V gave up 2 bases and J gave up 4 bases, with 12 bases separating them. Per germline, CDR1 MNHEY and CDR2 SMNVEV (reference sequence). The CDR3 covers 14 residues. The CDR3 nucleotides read TGTGCCAGCAGTTTAGTAGGGGGGGAATACGAGCAGTACTTC. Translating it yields CASSLVGGEYEQYF.

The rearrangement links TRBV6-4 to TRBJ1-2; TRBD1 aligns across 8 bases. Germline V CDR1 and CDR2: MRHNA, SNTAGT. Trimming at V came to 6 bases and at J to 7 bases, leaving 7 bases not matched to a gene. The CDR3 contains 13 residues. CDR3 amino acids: CASSGGTGGGYTF. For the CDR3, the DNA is TGTGCCAGCAGCGGCGGGACAGGAGGTGGCTACACCTTC.

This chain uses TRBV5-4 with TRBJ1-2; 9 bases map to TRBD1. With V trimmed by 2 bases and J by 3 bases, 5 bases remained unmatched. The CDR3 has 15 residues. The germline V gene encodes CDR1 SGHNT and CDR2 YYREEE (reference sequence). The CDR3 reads CASSLRQGDYYGYTF. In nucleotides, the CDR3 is TGTGCCAGCAGCTTAAGACAGGGGGATTACTATGGCTACACCTTC.

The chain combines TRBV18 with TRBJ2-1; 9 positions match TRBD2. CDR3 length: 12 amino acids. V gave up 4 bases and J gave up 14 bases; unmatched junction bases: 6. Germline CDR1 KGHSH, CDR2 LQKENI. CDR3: CASSQGLATKFF. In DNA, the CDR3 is TGTGCCAGCTCACAGGGACTAGCCACTAAGTTCTTC. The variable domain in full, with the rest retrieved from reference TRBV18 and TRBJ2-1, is NAGVMQNPRHLVRRRGQEARLRCSPMKGHSHVYWYRQLPEEGLKFMVYLQKENIIDESGMPKERFSAEFPKEGPSILRIQQVVRGDSAAYFCASSQGLATKFFGPGTRLTVL.

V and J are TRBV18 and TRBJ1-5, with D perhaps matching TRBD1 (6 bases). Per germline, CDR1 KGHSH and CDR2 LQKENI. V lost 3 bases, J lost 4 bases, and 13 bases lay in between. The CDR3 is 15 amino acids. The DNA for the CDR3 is TGTGCCAGCTCACCTCTTGCAGGGGATAATCAGCCCCAGCATTTT. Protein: CASSPLAGDNQPQHF. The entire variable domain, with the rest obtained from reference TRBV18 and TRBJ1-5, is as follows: NAGVMQNPRHLVRRRGQEARLRCSPMKGHSHVYWYRQLPEEGLKFMVYLQKENIIDESGMPKERFSAEFPKEGPSILRIQQVVRGDSAAYFCASSPLAGDNQPQHFGDGTRLSIL.

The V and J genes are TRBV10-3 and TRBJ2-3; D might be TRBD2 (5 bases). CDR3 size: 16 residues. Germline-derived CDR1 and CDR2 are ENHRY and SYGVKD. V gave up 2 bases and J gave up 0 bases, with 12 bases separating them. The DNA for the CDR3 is TGTGCCATCAGTGAGCGGGGAGTCAGAAGCACAGATACGCAGTATTTT. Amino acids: CAISERGVRSTDTQYF.

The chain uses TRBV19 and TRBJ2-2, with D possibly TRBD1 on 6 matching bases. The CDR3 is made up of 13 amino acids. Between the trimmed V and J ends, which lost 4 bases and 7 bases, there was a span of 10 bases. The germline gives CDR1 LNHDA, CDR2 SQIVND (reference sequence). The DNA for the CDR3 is TGTGCCAGTAGTACACAGGGCGTCGGGGAGCTGTTTTTT. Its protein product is CASSTQGVGELFF.

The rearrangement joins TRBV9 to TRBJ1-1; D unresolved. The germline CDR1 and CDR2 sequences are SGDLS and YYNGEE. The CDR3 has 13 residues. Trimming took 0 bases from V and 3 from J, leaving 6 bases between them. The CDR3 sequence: CASSVGEYTEAFF. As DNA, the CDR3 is TGTGCCAGCAGCGTAGGGGAGTACACTGAAGCTTTCTTT. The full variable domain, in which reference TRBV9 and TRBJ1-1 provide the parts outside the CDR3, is DSGVTQTPKHLITATGQRVTLRCSPRSGDLSVYWYQQSLDQGLQFLIQYYNGEERAKGNILERFSAQQFPDLHSELNLSSLELGDSALYFCASSVGEYTEAFFGQGTRLTVV.

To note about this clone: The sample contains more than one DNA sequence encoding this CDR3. CDR3 sequence: CSVEGQGYEQYF. The CDR3, as DNA: TGCAGCGTTGAGGGACAGGGCTACGAGCAGTACTTC. The chain joins TRBV29-1 to TRBJ2-7; TRBD1 matches 9 bases. Germline CDR1 and CDR2: SQVTM and ANQGSEA. This CDR3 is built from 12 residues. V lost 3 bases and J lost 3; bases outside the gene matches: 0.

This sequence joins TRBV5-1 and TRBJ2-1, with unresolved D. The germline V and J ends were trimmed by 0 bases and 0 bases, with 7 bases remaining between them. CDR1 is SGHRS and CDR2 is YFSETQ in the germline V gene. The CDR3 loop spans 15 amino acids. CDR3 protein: CASSLVVSSYNEQFF. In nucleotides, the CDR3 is TGCGCCAGCAGCTTGGTTGTTAGCTCCTACAATGAGCAGTTCTTC.